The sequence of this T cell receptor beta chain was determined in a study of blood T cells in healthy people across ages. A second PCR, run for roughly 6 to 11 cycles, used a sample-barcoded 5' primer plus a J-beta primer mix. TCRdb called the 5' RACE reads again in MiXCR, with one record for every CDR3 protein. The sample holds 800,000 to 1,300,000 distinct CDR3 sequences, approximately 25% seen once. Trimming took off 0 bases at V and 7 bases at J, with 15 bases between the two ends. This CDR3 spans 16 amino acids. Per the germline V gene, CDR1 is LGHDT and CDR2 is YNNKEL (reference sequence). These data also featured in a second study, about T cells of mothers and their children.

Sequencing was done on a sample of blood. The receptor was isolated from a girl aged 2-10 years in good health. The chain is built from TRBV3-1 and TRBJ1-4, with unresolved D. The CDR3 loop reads CASSQDERGPPEKLFF. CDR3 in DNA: TGTGCCAGCAGCCAAGATGAACGAGGGCCCCCTGAAAAACTGTTTTTT.